Below, 25 T cell receptor beta chains from the same sample are listed, as sequenced in a study of cytomegalovirus exposure and HLA in healthy donors. Libraries were prepared by immunoSEQ multiplex PCR; TCRdb keeps only in-frame clonotypes and omits some of them. The table records 250,000 or so clones, roughly 90% of them present only once. The specimen was PBMCs. Receptor source: a woman aged 18-30 years in good health and CMV-seronegative.

The chain uses TRBV6-1 and TRBJ1-1; D might be TRBD1 (6 bases). V lost 10 bases and J 7 bases, leaving 13 bases between the germline ends. The CDR3 contains 11 residues. The V gene's germline CDR1 is MNHNS and CDR2 SASEGT. The CDR3 reads CATSRTDEAFF. The CDR3 DNA sequence: TGTGCCACATCCAGGACAGATGAAGCTTTCTTT.

The gene calls are TRBV5-6 and TRBJ2-3; a weak D match, TRBD2 (5 bases). This CDR3 has 17 residues. The V end was cut by 4 bases, the J end by 5 bases, with 23 bases between. The germline V gene has CDR1 SGHDT and CDR2 YYEEEE. CDR3 in DNA: TGTGCCAGCAGCCTTCCCACCCCGGGGTCCTTCGGAGATACGCAGTATTTT. As protein: CASSLPTPGSFGDTQYF.

The rearrangement uses TRBV29-1 and TRBJ2-3; TRBD2 matches at 7 bases. CDR3 length equals 13 residues. Losses at the gene ends were 1 base for V and 5 bases for J; bases not matched to a gene: 3. Germline CDR1 is SQVTM and CDR2 is ANQGSEA. The CDR3 sequence: CSVEGERGDTQYF. DNA for the CDR3: TGCAGCGTTGAAGGGGAGCGGGGAGATACGCAGTATTTT.

The chain has TRBV14 and TRBJ1-1, with 7 positions matching TRBD1. Germline loops: CDR1 SGHDN, CDR2 FVKESK. The CDR3 totals 15 residues. Trimming took 1 base from V and 3 from J; bases not matched to a gene: 5. The CDR3 nucleotides are TGTGCCAGCAGCCAAGTCCGGGACAGACACACTGAAGCTTTCTTT. Amino acids: CASSQVRDRHTEAFF.

The sample holds a few counts of this clone. The genes are TRBV9 and TRBJ2-7; TRBD2 is a possible D gene (5 bases). CDR1 is SGDLS, CDR2 YYNGEE, per germline. The CDR3 runs 15 residues. The V and J ends lost 4 bases and 0 bases respectively, with 14 bases between them. CDR3 loop: CASSLGAEGSYEQYF. CDR3 DNA: TGTGCCAGCAGCTTAGGAGCGGAAGGCTCCTACGAGCAGTACTTC.

This sequence joins TRBV7-3 and TRBJ1-2; the match to TRBD1 covers 10 bases. The junction had 2 bases not matched to a gene; V was cut back by 1 base and J by 6 bases. This CDR3 contains 14 residues. CDR1 is SGHTA, CDR2 FQGTGA, per germline. The CDR3 loop is CASSLNGQGDGYTF. Here the CDR3 DNA reads TGTGCCAGCAGCTTAAACGGACAGGGGGATGGCTACACCTTC.

V and J are TRBV19 and TRBJ1-1, with D possibly matching TRBD1 (6 bases). The CDR3 covers 14 residues. The V end was cut by 10 bases, the J end by 3 bases, with 18 bases between. Germline assignment: CDR1 LNHDA and CDR2 SQIVND (reference sequence). The CDR3: CATKVWGRHTEAFF. The CDR3 DNA is TGTGCCACCAAGGTTTGGGGGCGTCACACTGAAGCTTTCTTT.

This clone has only a few counts. V is TRBV19 and J is TRBJ1-2, with TRBD1 identical over 8 bases. V dropped 9 bases and J dropped 3; count of bases not matched to a gene: 3. CDR3 length: 12 residues. Per the germline V gene, CDR1 is LNHDA and CDR2 is SQIVND (reference sequence). CDR3 loop: CASSDRDYGYTF. The CDR3 coding sequence is TGTGCCAGCTCGGACAGGGACTATGGCTACACCTTC.

The rearrangement joins TRBV2 to TRBJ2-1, with 11 bases fitting TRBD2. CDR1 SNHLY and CDR2 FYNNEI come from the germline V gene. After removal of 7 bases from V and 9 bases from J, the junction contained 8 bases not matched to a gene. The CDR3 is 14 residues long. In DNA, the CDR3 is TGTGCCAGCACGATAGCGGGGGGGCCTGGTGAGCAGTTCTTC. Residues: CASTIAGGPGEQFF.

J is TRBJ1-6 and V is TRBV19; a weak D match, TRBD1 (5 bases). V was clipped by 5 bases and J by 9 bases, with 17 bases between them. This CDR3 comprises 15 residues. Germline lookup yields CDR1 LNHDA and CDR2 SQIVND (reference sequence). The CDR3 DNA reads TGTGCCAGTAGTCTCGTCGGACCCGGGGGTTCACCCCTCCACTTT. It yields the protein CASSLVGPGGSPLHF. Full variable domain (outside the CDR3, taken from reference TRBV19 and TRBJ1-6): DGGITQSPKYLFRKEGQNVTLSCEQNLNHDAMYWYRQDPGQGLRLIYYSQIVNDFQKGDIAEGYSVSREKKESFPLTVTSAQKNPTAFYLCASSLVGPGGSPLHFGNGTRLTVT.

The chain links TRBV28 to TRBJ2-5, with a possible D match to TRBD2 (6 bases). Per germline, CDR1 MDHEN and CDR2 SYDVKM. The CDR3 contains 14 residues. V gave up 3 bases and J gave up 2 bases, with 10 bases separating them. DNA of the CDR3: TGTGCCAGCAGTTTCCCCGGAGGGCAAGAGACCCAGTACTTC. Amino acids: CASSFPGGQETQYF.

The chain recombines TRBV5-1 with TRBJ2-7; 9 nucleotides line up with TRBD1. Germline CDR1 is SGHRS and CDR2 is YFSETQ. CDR3 size: 14 residues. Trimming at V came to 4 bases and at J to 3 bases, leaving 5 bases not matched to a gene. CDR3 sequence: CASSPRQGDYEQYV. The CDR3, as DNA: TGCGCCAGCAGCCCCCGACAGGGGGACTACGAGCAGTACGTC.

This clone was detected once. V gene TRBV7-2 combines with J gene TRBJ2-7, with TRBD1 as a possible D gene (5 bases). Germline V lookup: CDR1 SGHTA, CDR2 FQGNSA. Trimming shortened V by 4 bases and J by 5 bases, and 9 bases separated the two germline ends. The CDR3 contains 12 residues. The CDR3 loop is CASSSSRDEQYF. The CDR3 nucleotides read TGTGCCAGCAGCTCGAGCAGGGACGAGCAGTACTTC.

The CDR3 coding sequence is TGCGCCAGCAGCCCCCTTCCTAACACCGGGGAGCTGTTTTTT. The encoded protein is CASSPLPNTGELFF. The rearrangement joins TRBV4-3 to TRBJ2-2, with D hard to call. Trimming shortened V by 4 bases and J by 2 bases, and 8 bases separated the two germline ends. The CDR3 extends over 14 amino acids. Germline CDR1 reads LGHNA; CDR2 reads YSLEER.

This chain connects TRBV2 to TRBJ1-3; D remains unclear. Germline lookup yields CDR1 SNHLY and CDR2 FYNNEI. Deletions cut 6 bases from V and 1 base from J, with 7 bases between. The CDR3 contains 13 residues. The CDR3 sequence: CASRQRSGNTIYF. In DNA form, the CDR3 reads TGTGCCAGCAGACAGAGATCTGGAAACACCATATATTTT.

The chain has TRBV19 and TRBJ2-1; 11 positions match TRBD2. J was trimmed by 4 bases and V by 7 bases; bases with no gene match: 6. The germline gives CDR1 LNHDA, CDR2 SQIVND (reference sequence). The CDR3 extends over 15 amino acids. CDR3 sequence reads: CASTLLAGDYNEQFF. For the CDR3, the DNA is TGTGCCAGTACTTTACTAGCGGGGGATTACAATGAGCAGTTCTTC.

This clone was seen a few times. This chain uses TRBV27 with TRBJ2-5; D possibly corresponds to TRBD1 (6 bases). This CDR3 is built from 15 residues. Germline CDR1 and CDR2: MNHEY and SMNVEV (reference sequence). V was clipped by 5 bases and J by 2 bases, with 15 bases between them. CDR3 sequence reads: CASSQIQGNQETQYF. For the CDR3, the DNA is TGTGCCAGCAGTCAGATACAGGGAAATCAAGAGACCCAGTACTTC.

The gene calls are TRBV5-1 and TRBJ2-1, with 10 nucleotides matching TRBD2. The V gene end was trimmed by 0 bases and the J gene end by 3 bases; junction bases not matched to a gene: 15. The CDR3 sequence is 20 residues long. Germline CDR1 and CDR2: SGHRS and YFSETQ. This CDR3 reads CASSLAGPSSASGSYNEQFF. The CDR3 nucleotides are TGCGCCAGCAGCTTGGCCGGTCCTAGCTCAGCTAGCGGGAGCTACAATGAGCAGTTCTTC.

V gene TRBV11-3 combines with J gene TRBJ2-5; 10 bases are a match to TRBD2. Unmatched junction bases numbered 2, after V lost 0 bases and J lost 4 bases. Per germline, CDR1 SGHNT and CDR2 YENEEA. The CDR3 contains 15 residues. The CDR3 coding sequence is TGTGCCAGCAGCTTAGAAGCGGGGGGGCCAGAGACCCAGTACTTC. It specifies CASSLEAGGPETQYF.

The chain couples TRBV6-5 to TRBJ2-5, with a weak D call TRBD2 (6 bases). CDR1 MNHEY and CDR2 SVGAGI come from the germline V gene. This CDR3 spans 15 amino acids. The V end was cut by 5 bases, the J end by 4 bases, with 17 bases between. The CDR3 coding sequence is TGTGCCAGCAGTCCCAGCAGACTAGTCCCAGAGACCCAGTACTTC. Residues: CASSPSRLVPETQYF.

J is TRBJ2-3 and V is TRBV27, with D tentatively TRBD2 (6 bases). Germline values: CDR1 MNHEY, CDR2 SMNVEV (reference sequence). This CDR3 is built from 14 residues. The V end lost 6 bases, the J end lost 4 bases, and 14 bases lay between the germline ends. The CDR3 is CASRASGGADTQYF. The DNA of the CDR3 is TGTGCCAGCAGAGCTTCCGGAGGGGCAGATACGCAGTATTTT.

The chain couples TRBV5-1 to TRBJ2-3, with 9 bases that match TRBD2. The germline CDR1 and CDR2 sequences are SGHRS and YFSETQ. CDR3 length equals 17 residues. V gave up 4 bases and J gave up 2 bases; unmatched junction bases: 11. CDR3 in DNA: TGCGCCAGCAGCCGGGAGGCCGTAGCGGGAGTCACAGATACGCAGTATTTT. Protein sequence: CASSREAVAGVTDTQYF.

This clone has only one observation. The genes are TRBV7-9 and TRBJ1-1, with D unresolved. V was clipped by 5 bases and J by 2 bases, with 12 bases between them. Germline CDR1 and CDR2: SEHNR and FQNEAQ (reference sequence). The length of the CDR3 is 14 residues. The CDR3 bases are TGTGCCAGCAGCCTGTATGGCGGTAACACTGAAGCTTTCTTT. Protein: CASSLYGGNTEAFF. Complete variable domain (other parts from reference TRBV7-9 and TRBJ1-1): DTGVSQNPRHKITKRGQNVTFRCDPISEHNRLYWYRQTLGQGPEFLTYFQNEAQLEKSRLLSDRFSAERPKGSFSTLEIQRTEQGDSAMYLCASSLYGGNTEAFFGQGTRLTVV.

This sequence joins TRBV6-5 and TRBJ1-5, with D hard to call. Trimming took 5 bases from V and 0 from J, leaving 11 bases between them. Germline V lookup: CDR1 MNHEY, CDR2 SVGAGI. The CDR3 runs to 15 residues. DNA for the CDR3: TGTGCCAGCAGTGTTAACCACTATAGCAATCAGCCCCAGCATTTT. Translation: CASSVNHYSNQPQHF.

V gene TRBV27 combines with J gene TRBJ2-3; 11 bases match TRBD2. Germline V gene lookup returns CDR1 MNHEY and CDR2 SMNVEV (reference sequence). Germline trimming cut 8 bases from V and 3 bases from J; bases unmatched to any gene: 4. CDR3 length: 14 amino acids. CDR3 sequence: CASGRLAGTDTQYF. DNA of the CDR3: TGTGCCAGCGGAAGACTAGCGGGGACAGATACGCAGTATTTT.